Presented here are 3 T cell receptor beta chains from one specimen sequenced in a study of T cells in Graves' hyperthyroidism and ophthalmopathy. Using RNA transcripts as the source, TCR beta CDR3 regions were amplified. A first-round RT-PCR of the TCR CDR3 used the HTBI primer set. TCRdb reanalysed the multiplex PCR reads using MiXCR and keeps one entry per CDR3 protein. The table has 750,000 to 950,000 distinct CDR3 sequences, around 38% seen once; the top ten hold approximately 8.7%. The material sequenced was blood. These receptors all stem from a man aged 18 to 29 with Graves' hyperthyroidism.

In this sample, this clonotype turned up once. This chain links TRBV2 with TRBJ1-6, with a tentative D call TRBD1 (6 bases). Germline values: CDR1 SNHLY, CDR2 FYNNEI. CDR3 length: 15 amino acids. V was shortened by 4 bases and J by 5 bases, with 12 bases between the two germline ends. The CDR3 loop reads CASSAQGVDNSPLHF. The CDR3 bases are TGTGCCAGCAGTGCACAGGGCGTGGATAATTCACCCCTCCACTTT. Filled out from reference TRBV2 and TRBJ1-6, the complete variable domain reads EPEVTQTPSHQVTQMGQEVILRCVPISNHLYFYWYRQILGQKVEFLVSFYNNEISEKSEIFDDQFSVERPDGSNFTLKIRSTKLEDSAMYFCASSAQGVDNSPLHFGNGTRLTVT.

This clonotype appeared a few times. The CDR3, as DNA: TGTGCCAGCAGCTTAGAGCGCAGGGCCTCTGGAAACACCATATATTTT. Residues: CASSLERRASGNTIYF. This rearrangement joins TRBV7-2 to TRBJ1-3; a possible D gene is TRBD1 (5 bases). CDR3 length: 16 amino acids. In germline, CDR1 is SGHTA, CDR2 FQGNSA. The germline V and J ends were trimmed by 1 base and 0 bases, with 10 bases remaining between them.

About this clonotype: This may be a read error: a much more frequent sequence differs by one nucleotide. The CDR3 is CASSTSEPKETQYF. CDR3 coding DNA: TGTGCCAGCAGCACTAGCGAACCGAAAGAGACCCAGTACTTC. The chain joins TRBV2 to TRBJ2-5, with 7 bases lining up with TRBD2. Germline V gives CDR1 SNHLY, CDR2 FYNNEI. The length of the CDR3 is 14 residues. V was pared by 6 bases and J by 3 bases, with 7 bases of the junction left unmatched.